Below are 32 T cell receptor beta chains sequenced from a single sample in a study of blood T cell repertoires in COVID-19. TCRdb's copy holds only in-frame clones and misses some; the assay was immunoSEQ multiplex PCR. The sample lists about 480,000 clones, approximately 91% occurring once. The source material was peripheral blood. Receptor source: a woman aged 50 to 60 with COVID-19, enrolled during active disease.

The chain carries TRBV19 and TRBJ1-3, with 7 bases lining up with TRBD1. J was trimmed by 0 bases and V by 4 bases; bases with no gene match: 9. This CDR3 has 17 amino acids. From germline, CDR1 is LNHDA and CDR2 SQIVND (reference sequence). The CDR3 loop reads CASSRPPGQSSGNTIYF. Here the CDR3 DNA reads TGTGCCAGTAGTAGACCCCCGGGACAGTCCTCTGGAAACACCATATATTTT.

The chain recombines TRBV24-1 with TRBJ2-3; 14 bases line up with TRBD2. Losses at the gene ends were 3 bases for V and 4 bases for J; bases not matched to a gene: 8. Germline CDR1 KGHDR, CDR2 SFDVKD. CDR3 length: 18 amino acids. For the CDR3, the DNA is TGTGCCACCAGTGATCCGTCCGGGACTAGCGGGGGTGCAGATACGCAGTATTTT. Amino acid sequence: CATSDPSGTSGGADTQYF.

The chain uses TRBV5-1 and TRBJ2-3, with 9 positions matching TRBD2. J lost 4 bases, V lost 2 bases, and 5 bases had no gene match. Germline V gene sequence: CDR1 SGHRS, CDR2 YFSETQ. This CDR3 is 15 amino acids long. The CDR3 here is CASSFFAGGPDTQYF. CDR3 nucleotides: TGCGCCAGCAGCTTTTTTGCGGGGGGGCCAGATACGCAGTATTTT. Supplemented by reference TRBV5-1 and TRBJ2-3, the full variable domain reads KAGVTQTPRYLIKTRGQQVTLSCSPISGHRSVSWYQQTPGQGLQFLFEYFSETQRNKGNFPGRFSGRQFSNSRSEMNVSTLELGDSALYLCASSFFAGGPDTQYFGPGTRLTVL.

This chain links TRBV5-5 with TRBJ1-4, with no clear D. The V and J ends lost 0 bases and 8 bases respectively, with 14 bases between them. Germline V gene sequence: CDR1 SGHKS, CDR2 YYEKEE (reference sequence). The CDR3 covers 15 residues. The CDR3 sequence is CASSLDTASGEKLFF. As DNA, the CDR3 is TGTGCCAGCAGCTTGGATACGGCAAGCGGAGAAAAACTGTTTTTT. Complete variable domain (other parts from reference TRBV5-5 and TRBJ1-4): DAGVTQSPTHLIKTRGQQVTLRCSPISGHKSVSWYQQVLGQGPQFIFQYYEKEERGRGNFPDRFSARQFPNYSSELNVNALLLGDSALYLCASSLDTASGEKLFFGSGTQLSVL.

This clone was observed a single time. The genes are TRBV7-9 and TRBJ2-7; a weak D match, TRBD2 (6 bases). The length of the CDR3 is 15 residues. Germline CDR1 is SEHNR and CDR2 is FQNEAQ (reference sequence). Trimming cost V 1 base and J 3 bases, with 13 bases left between them. CDR3 sequence: CASSLVSGGVYEQYF. The CDR3 DNA reads as TGTGCCAGCAGCTTAGTGAGCGGCGGGGTCTACGAGCAGTACTTC.

CDR3 sequence reads: CAWRFRGLSYEQYF. The DNA for the CDR3 is TGTGCCTGGAGATTCAGGGGGCTCTCCTACGAGCAGTACTTC. The V and J genes are TRBV30 and TRBJ2-7, with 8 bases identical to TRBD1. The CDR3 has 14 amino acids. Trimming at V came to 3 bases and at J to 0 bases, leaving 4 bases not matched to a gene. Germline CDR1 GTSNPN, CDR2 SVGIG (reference sequence).

This clone was observed a few times. The genes are TRBV7-9 and TRBJ1-6, with D perhaps TRBD1 (5 bases). This CDR3 contains 11 residues. Trimming removed 4 bases from V and 14 bases from J, with 9 bases in between. The germline gives CDR1 SEHNR, CDR2 FQNEAQ (reference sequence). CDR3 loop: CASSSGKTLHF. As DNA, the CDR3 is TGTGCCAGCAGCTCAGGGAAGACCCTCCACTTT.

On this clone itself: This same CDR3 is encoded by further DNA sequences in the sample. V gene TRBV7-3 combines with J gene TRBJ2-3; 8 bases are a match to TRBD1. The germline gives CDR1 SGHTA, CDR2 FQGTGA. The CDR3 consists of 15 residues. The ends lost 4 bases at V and 2 bases at J; junction bases unmatched: 5. Written as DNA, the CDR3 is TGTGCCAGCAGCTCCGGGACAGGCCTCACAGATACGCAGTATTTT. Translating gives CASSSGTGLTDTQYF. The full variable domain, its missing parts supplied by reference TRBV7-3 and TRBJ2-3, is GAGVSQTPSNKVTEKGKYVELRCDPISGHTALYWYRQSLGQGPEFLIYFQGTGAADDSGLPNDRFFAVRPEGSVSTLKIQRTERGDSAVYLCASSSGTGLTDTQYFGPGTRLTVL.

The chain links TRBV21-1 to TRBJ1-5. TRBV21-1 has pseudogene status. There are 19 residues in the CDR3. DNA of the CDR3: TGTGCCAGCAGCACCTCGGTCCCAGAGGAGGACTATAGCAATCAGCCCCAGCATTTT. Its protein is CASSTSVPEEDYSNQPQHF.

The gene calls are TRBV28 and TRBJ1-1; a weak D match, TRBD1 (5 bases). V dropped 7 bases and J dropped 0 bases, with 12 bases sitting between them. Germline V gene lookup returns CDR1 MDHEN and CDR2 SYDVKM. The CDR3 runs to 14 residues. CDR3 in DNA: TGTGCCAGCACCACTGGGGGGATGAACACTGAAGCTTTCTTT. It encodes CASTTGGMNTEAFF.

V is TRBV23-1 and J is TRBJ1-5; D gene ambiguous. TRBV23-1 has ORF status, its function being uncertain. The CDR3 has 16 residues. Between the trimmed V and J ends, which lost 1 base and 0 bases, there was a span of 10 bases. The CDR3 loop is CASSQWETYSNQPQHF. Here the CDR3 DNA reads TGCGCCAGCAGTCAATGGGAGACGTATAGCAATCAGCCCCAGCATTTT.

As to this clone: One junction end disagrees with the germline gene, perhaps due to a read error. The CDR3 DNA sequence: TGTGCCAGCAGTTCAAGGACTGCCCGGATTTTT. This sequence encodes CASSSRTARIF. The V gene is TRBV12-3 or TRBV12-4, the J gene TRBJ1-4; D uncertain. This CDR3 is 11 amino acids long.

The chain is built from TRBV7-6 and TRBJ2-5; 9 bases line up with TRBD2. In germline, CDR1 is SGHVS, CDR2 FNYEAQ. The length of the CDR3 is 15 residues. J gave up 3 bases and V 5 bases, and 7 bases lay outside the gene matches. The CDR3 DNA follows: TGTGCCAGCAGCCCCGGGATAGCGGGGGAAGAGACCCAGTACTTC. Protein: CASSPGIAGEETQYF.

This clone showed up just a few times. Distinct nucleotide sequences in the sample also encode this CDR3. The V and J genes are TRBV7-3 and TRBJ1-1; a possible D gene is TRBD1 (6 bases). The germline V gene encodes CDR1 SGHTA and CDR2 FQGTGA. The CDR3 is made up of 13 amino acids. With 3 bases removed from V and 1 base from J, the gap between germline ends came to 6 bases. CDR3 sequence: CASSLGANTEAFF. CDR3 DNA sequence: TGTGCCAGCAGCTTGGGGGCGAACACTGAAGCTTTCTTT.

The gene calls are TRBV30 and TRBJ1-2, with D perhaps matching TRBD1 (6 bases). Germline V gene lookup returns CDR1 GTSNPN and CDR2 SVGIG (reference sequence). V lost 5 bases, J lost 1 base, and 17 bases lay in between. This CDR3 spans 15 amino acids. The CDR3: CAWPPHRVLNYGYTF. In nucleotides, the CDR3 is TGTGCCTGGCCTCCCCACAGGGTGCTTAACTATGGCTACACCTTC. Full variable domain (rest looked up from reference TRBV30 and TRBJ1-2): SQTIHQWPATLVQPVGSPLSLECTVEGTSNPNLYWYRQAAGRGLQLLFYSVGIGQISSEVPQNLSASRPQDRQFILSSKKLLLSDSGFYLCAWPPHRVLNYGYTFGSGTRLTVV.

This clone was detected only once. The chain couples TRBV5-4 to TRBJ2-3; 10 positions agree with TRBD1. J gave up 2 bases and V 4 bases, and 4 bases lay outside the gene matches. The CDR3 loop spans 15 amino acids. Looked up from germline, CDR1 is SGHNT and CDR2 is YYREEE (reference sequence). The CDR3 bases are TGTGCCAGCAGCCTCGGACAGGGGGTCACAGATACGCAGTATTTT. It is translated as CASSLGQGVTDTQYF.

The chain employs TRBV5-5 and TRBJ1-1; 10 bases are a match to TRBD1. After removal of 4 bases from V and 3 bases from J, the junction contained 9 bases not matched to a gene. The length of the CDR3 is 16 residues. The germline V gene encodes CDR1 SGHKS and CDR2 YYEKEE (reference sequence). CDR3 amino acids: CASSPGTGAADTEAFF. The CDR3 DNA sequence: TGTGCCAGCAGCCCCGGGACAGGGGCCGCCGACACTGAAGCTTTCTTT. Full variable domain (missing parts from reference TRBV5-5 and TRBJ1-1): DAGVTQSPTHLIKTRGQQVTLRCSPISGHKSVSWYQQVLGQGPQFIFQYYEKEERGRGNFPDRFSARQFPNYSSELNVNALLLGDSALYLCASSPGTGAADTEAFFGQGTRLTVV.

CDR3 residues: CASSNAPDRSEGYTF. CDR3 bases: TGTGCCAGCAGCAACGCCCCGGACAGATCGGAGGGCTACACCTTC. J is TRBJ1-2 and V is TRBV5-5, with TRBD1 as a possible D gene (6 bases). The CDR3 extends over 15 amino acids. CDR1 and CDR2 (germline): SGHKS, YYEKEE (reference sequence). V lost 4 bases, J lost 8 bases, and 21 bases lay in between.

The chain combines TRBV5-6 with TRBJ1-2; D is uncertain. The germline CDR1 and CDR2 sequences are SGHDT and YYEEEE. The CDR3 is 13 amino acids. V lost 0 bases and J lost 3, with 6 bases in between. As DNA, the CDR3 is TGTGCCAGCAGCTTGGAAGCTTACTATGGCTACACCTTC. It yields the protein CASSLEAYYGYTF.

This rearrangement joins TRBV6-1 to TRBJ1-2; tentative D call: TRBD1 (6 bases). The ends were cut back, 7 bases at V and 8 bases at J, with 17 bases in the middle. This CDR3 comprises 13 residues. Germline assignment: CDR1 MNHNS and CDR2 SASEGT. CDR3 nucleotide sequence: TGTGCCAGCACCAAGGGGGACACAAGGGGCTACACCTTC. Translation gives CASTKGDTRGYTF.

The V call is TRBV7-9, the J call TRBJ1-1; TRBD1 agrees at 8 bases. The CDR3 has 12 residues. CDR1 SEHNR and CDR2 FQNEAQ come from the germline V gene (reference sequence). J was trimmed by 11 bases and V by 2 bases; bases with no gene match: 4. The CDR3 region has the DNA TGTGCCAGCAGCTTAATGGGACAGGATGCTTTCTTT. This codes for CASSLMGQDAFF. Supplemented by reference TRBV7-9 and TRBJ1-1, the full variable domain reads DTGVSQNPRHKITKRGQNVTFRCDPISEHNRLYWYRQTLGQGPEFLTYFQNEAQLEKSRLLSDRFSAERPKGSFSTLEIQRTEQGDSAMYLCASSLMGQDAFFGQGTRLTVV.

The chain joins TRBV9 to TRBJ1-1, with D perhaps matching TRBD1 (5 bases). This CDR3 comprises 14 residues. Per germline, CDR1 SGDLS and CDR2 YYNGEE. V lost 0 bases, J lost 4 bases, and 10 bases lay in between. CDR3 sequence reads: CASSVEGQGTEAFF. CDR3 DNA: TGTGCCAGCAGCGTAGAGGGGCAGGGCACTGAAGCTTTCTTT.

The J gene is TRBJ2-7, the V gene TRBV12-2; TRBD1, the table's D call, lacks a check against the DNA. TRBV12-2 is a recognized pseudogene. The CDR3 sequence is 14 residues long. For the CDR3, the DNA is TGTGCAAGTCGCTTTGGGGACACAAGATACGAGCAGTACTTC. It is translated as CASRFGDTRYEQYF.

This rearrangement joins TRBV11-2 to TRBJ1-3; D unresolved. The CDR3 runs to 16 residues. Germline loops: CDR1 SGHAT, CDR2 FQNNGV. V lost 5 bases, J lost 0 bases, and 14 bases lay in between. The CDR3 is CASSRGGPRSGNTIYF. Written as DNA, the CDR3 is TGTGCCAGCAGCCGGGGAGGTCCTCGCTCTGGAAACACCATATATTTT.

This clone was seen just once. One end of the junction fails to match germline, which may point to a read error. The rearrangement joins TRBV30 to TRBJ1-4; 10 bases are a match to TRBD1. The V gene's germline CDR1 is GTSNPN and CDR2 SVGIG (reference sequence). The CDR3 loop spans 13 amino acids. CDR3 loop: CAWSGSFGTGVIF. The CDR3 nucleotides read TGTGCCTGGAGTGGGAGCTTCGGGACAGGGGTGATTTTT.

The chain is built from TRBV7-3 and TRBJ2-1; tentatively, D is TRBD1 (5 bases). CDR1 is SGHTA, CDR2 FQGTGA, per germline. V dropped 0 bases and J dropped 9 bases, with 9 bases sitting between them. The CDR3 length is 13 residues. The CDR3: CASSLTQGGEQFF. CDR3 coding DNA: TGTGCCAGCAGCTTAACCCAGGGCGGTGAGCAGTTCTTC.

The V and J genes are TRBV10-3 and TRBJ1-2, with TRBD1 matching over 8 bases. J lost 4 bases, V lost 2 bases, and 3 bases had no gene match. Germline CDR1 reads ENHRY; CDR2 reads SYGVKD. The CDR3 length is 14 residues. Written as DNA, the CDR3 is TGTGCCATCAGTGAGCAGGGACAGGTCTATGGCTACACCTTC. Translation: CAISEQGQVYGYTF.

This rearrangement joins TRBV5-4 to TRBJ2-1; D is ambiguous. The CDR3 is 15 residues long. The V gene's germline CDR1 is SGHNT and CDR2 YYREEE (reference sequence). Trimming stripped 5 bases from V and 5 bases from J, with 17 bases between. CDR3 in DNA: TGTGCCAGCAGACCTGGAGTCCCGGCACACAATGAGCAGTTCTTC. Protein sequence: CASRPGVPAHNEQFF.

This chain connects TRBV2 to TRBJ2-7, with unresolved D. Germline CDR1 is SNHLY and CDR2 is FYNNEI. This CDR3 contains 13 residues. With 7 bases removed from V and 3 bases from J, the gap between germline ends came to 13 bases. The CDR3 spells CASTETDHYEQYF. The CDR3 DNA sequence: TGTGCCAGCACCGAAACAGACCACTACGAGCAGTACTTC.

The V gene is TRBV15, the J gene TRBJ2-5; TRBD1 matches 9 bases. Germline V lookup: CDR1 LNHNV, CDR2 YYDKDF (reference sequence). The CDR3 loop spans 15 amino acids. V lost 3 bases and J lost 2; bases outside the gene matches: 4. This CDR3 reads CATSSTGTGQETQYF. Here the CDR3 DNA reads TGTGCCACCAGCAGTACCGGGACAGGGCAAGAGACCCAGTACTTC.

The chain combines TRBV6-5 with TRBJ1-2, with D maybe TRBD1 (5 bases). This CDR3 has 14 amino acids. The ends were cut back, 7 bases at V and 8 bases at J, with 20 bases in the middle. The V gene's germline CDR1 is MNHEY and CDR2 SVGAGI. The CDR3 DNA sequence: TGTGCCAGCATGACCGATGGTGAGGCAGGGGGCTACACCTTC. Translating it yields CASMTDGEAGGYTF.

The V and J genes are TRBV6-5 and TRBJ2-2; TRBD1 aligns across 7 bases. Trimming cost V 7 bases and J 6 bases; bases outside gene matches: 8. This CDR3 is 14 amino acids long. Germline loops: CDR1 MNHEY, CDR2 SVGAGI. This CDR3 is CASTGGQKAGELFF. As DNA, the CDR3 is TGTGCCAGCACTGGGGGACAGAAAGCCGGGGAGCTGTTTTTT.